The source of this T cell receptor beta chain is a study of cytomegalovirus exposure and HLA in healthy donors. A multiplex PCR was run with 60 Vbeta primers and 13 Jbeta primers. The protocol was immunoSEQ multiplex PCR, while the TCRdb copy is restricted to in-frame clones and leaves out a portion. The sample yields 69,000 or so clones, roughly 76% seen once. This clone came up once. Germline CDR1 reads LNHDA; CDR2 reads SQIVND (reference sequence). V was pared by 3 bases and J by 3 bases, with 3 bases of the junction left unmatched. CDR3 length: 14 residues. The TCR was taken from a man younger than 35 in good health and CMV-seronegative. The chain carries TRBV19 and TRBJ1-2; 8 positions match TRBD1. Sequenced sample: PBMCs. CDR3 amino acids: CASSMGQDYYGYTF. Here the CDR3 DNA reads TGTGCCAGTAGTATGGGACAGGACTACTATGGCTACACCTTC.